The 5 T cell receptor beta chains below come from one sample, sequenced in a study of blood T cells in healthy people across ages. A J-beta primer mix and a sample-barcoded 5' primer were used in a second PCR of about 6 to 12 cycles. MiXCR, run by TCRdb on the 5' RACE reads, gives a single entry per CDR3 protein. The sample contains some 1.5 million distinct CDR3 sequences, about 30% of which appear only once. The specimen sequenced was blood. These receptors were obtained from a woman aged 25 to 39 in good health.

A few counts support this clonotype. This chain joins TRBV2 and TRBJ2-1; the D is unclear. CDR1 is SNHLY, CDR2 FYNNEI, per germline. V lost 8 bases to trimming and J lost 10 bases, with 15 bases between them. The CDR3 totals 12 residues. The CDR3, as DNA: TGTGCCAGCGGACGGACGGGCCGGGAGCAGTTCTTC. It yields the protein CASGRTGREQFF.

In the case of this clonotype: A junction boundary mismatches the germline segment, possibly from a read error. The gene calls are TRBV6-6 and TRBJ2-1, with no clear D. This CDR3 spans 12 amino acids. Germline CDR1 MNHNY, CDR2 SVGAGI (reference sequence). The CDR3, as DNA: TGTGCCGGCAGTTACTCCTTCAATGAGCAGTTCTTC. Protein sequence: CAGSYSFNEQFF.

This clonotype has a count of ten or more. The chain uses TRBV12-3 or TRBV12-4 and TRBJ2-5; TRBD2 matches 7 bases. V lost 6 bases, J lost 1 base, and 5 bases stayed unmatched. The CDR3 is 14 residues long. The CDR3 coding sequence is TGTGCCAGCAGCCTAGGGGAGGGCCAAGAGACCCAGTACTTC. Residues: CASSLGEGQETQYF.

This clonotype was counted a few times. V and J are TRBV9 and TRBJ2-5; 15 bases are a match to TRBD2. Germline V gene lookup returns CDR1 SGDLS and CDR2 YYNGEE. Unmatched junction bases numbered 5, after V lost 6 bases and J lost 5 bases. The CDR3 extends over 15 amino acids. CDR3 residues: CASTRTSGRGETQYF. In DNA, the CDR3 is TGTGCCAGCACCCGGACTAGCGGGAGGGGCGAGACCCAGTACTTC. Using reference TRBV9 and TRBJ2-5 for the parts outside the CDR3, the full variable domain is DSGVTQTPKHLITATGQRVTLRCSPRSGDLSVYWYQQSLDQGLQFLIQYYNGEERAKGNILERFSAQQFPDLHSELNLSSLELGDSALYFCASTRTSGRGETQYFGPGTRLLVL.

A word on this clonotype: A much larger clone differs by one base, so this may be a read error. The V call is TRBV7-3, the J call TRBJ2-1; TRBD1 matches at 8 bases. The CDR3 totals 16 residues. From germline, CDR1 is SGHTA and CDR2 FQGTGA. In DNA, the CDR3 is TGTGCCAGCAGCGCCCGGGACAGGCCGTCCTACAATGAGCAGGTCTTC. Translated: CASSARDRPSYNEQVF.